This is a list of T cell receptor beta chains from one sample in a study of brain T cells in children with intractable seizures. The protocol was immunoSEQ multiplex PCR, while the TCRdb copy is restricted to in-frame clones and leaves out a portion. The data hold about 120,000 clones, with 94% observed a single time. Sequencing was performed on peripheral blood, taken at surgery. The receptors were gathered from a boy younger than two with hemimegalencephaly and intractable seizures. Each CDR3 is given with its conserved first and last residue. Each record gives: V gene, D gene, clone size, J gene, CDR3 DNA, CDR3 protein. The D gene is left open where the match is weak. Some rows mark clone size as missing; the rest say once, few, many or name a class of expanded clone.

v_gene: TRBV6-6
d_gene: .
abundance: once
j_gene: TRBJ1-2
CDR3nt: TGTGCCAGCAGACGGACGGCTGGGCCTAACTATGGCTACACCTTC
CDR3aa: CASRRTAGPNYGYTF

v_gene: TRBV28
d_gene: TRBD1
abundance: .
j_gene: TRBJ2-7
CDR3nt: TGTGCCAGCAGTTTTGCGGACAGGGGGGACTACGAGCAGTACTTC
CDR3aa: CASSFADRGDYEQYF

v_gene: TRBV7-2
d_gene: .
abundance: .
j_gene: TRBJ2-7
CDR3nt: TGTGCCAGCAGCTTAGGAATTTTATACGAGCAGTACTTC
CDR3aa: CASSLGILYEQYF

v_gene: TRBV28
d_gene: TRBD1
abundance: once
j_gene: TRBJ1-2
CDR3nt: TGTGCCAGTCTAAACGCAGGGGGCTATGGCTACACCTTC
CDR3aa: CASLNAGGYGYTF

v_gene: TRBV11-2
d_gene: TRBD2
abundance: .
j_gene: TRBJ2-1
CDR3nt: TGTGCCAGCAGCCCGACTAGCTTATATGTTGGTGAGCAGTTCTTC
CDR3aa: CASSPTSLYVGEQFF

v_gene: TRBV3-1/TRBV3-2
d_gene: TRBD2
abundance: .
j_gene: TRBJ2-1
CDR3nt: TGTGCCAGCAGGGGGGGGACCCCATACAATGAGCAGTTCTTC
CDR3aa: CASRGGTPYNEQFF

v_gene: TRBV27
d_gene: .
abundance: .
j_gene: TRBJ2-5
CDR3nt: TGTGCCAGCAGTTTTGGTGCGGGGAACCAAGAGACCCAGTACTTC
CDR3aa: CASSFGAGNQETQYF

v_gene: TRBV2
d_gene: .
abundance: .
j_gene: TRBJ1-5
CDR3nt: TGTGCCAGCAGTGTCGAGGACAATCAGCCCCAGCATTTT
CDR3aa: CASSVEDNQPQHF

v_gene: TRBV27
d_gene: TRBD2
abundance: .
j_gene: TRBJ2-7
CDR3nt: TGTGCCAGCAGTTTAAGTAGCGGGTCGTACGAGCAGTACTTC
CDR3aa: CASSLSSGSYEQYF

v_gene: TRBV13
d_gene: .
abundance: .
j_gene: TRBJ2-5
CDR3nt: TGTGCCAGCAGGCTCATAACCCTAAGCCAGCCGTACCAAGAGACCCAGTACTTC
CDR3aa: CASRLITLSQPYQETQYF

v_gene: TRBV5-1
d_gene: .
abundance: once
j_gene: TRBJ1-1
CDR3nt: TGCGCCAGCAGCTCCAGAGGGCCGAACACTGAAGCTTTCTTT
CDR3aa: CASSSRGPNTEAFF

v_gene: TRBV5-4
d_gene: TRBD2
abundance: .
j_gene: TRBJ2-2
CDR3nt: TGTGCCAGCAGCTTTCGACTAGCGGGAGGGGAGCTGTTTTTT
CDR3aa: CASSFRLAGGELFF

v_gene: TRBV30
d_gene: TRBD1
abundance: .
j_gene: TRBJ1-4
CDR3nt: TGTGCCTGGAGCAGGGGGTATAATGAAAAACTGTTTTTT
CDR3aa: CAWSRGYNEKLFF

v_gene: TRBV10-1
d_gene: .
abundance: .
j_gene: TRBJ2-1
CDR3nt: TGCGCCAGCAGTGAGTCGGGACTCTCCCTAAAGTACAATGAGCAGTTCTTC
CDR3aa: CASSESGLSLKYNEQFF

v_gene: TRBV24-1
d_gene: .
abundance: .
j_gene: TRBJ2-1
CDR3nt: TGTGCCACCAGTGATTCCGCAAGCTCCTACAATGAGCAGTTCTTC
CDR3aa: CATSDSASSYNEQFF

v_gene: TRBV24-1
d_gene: TRBD2
abundance: .
j_gene: TRBJ2-2
CDR3nt: TGTGCCACCAGTGGGGGTAGCGGGAGTGTCGGGGAGCTGTTTTTT
CDR3aa: CATSGGSGSVGELFF

v_gene: TRBV27
d_gene: TRBD1
abundance: .
j_gene: TRBJ2-7
CDR3nt: TGTGCCAGCAGTTTATCGGGACAGATCTACGAGCAGTACTTC
CDR3aa: CASSLSGQIYEQYF

v_gene: TRBV5-6
d_gene: TRBD1
abundance: .
j_gene: TRBJ2-5
CDR3nt: TGTGCCAGCAGCTTTCAGGGGGCGAAAGAGACCCAGTACTTC
CDR3aa: CASSFQGAKETQYF

v_gene: TRBV6-5
d_gene: .
abundance: .
j_gene: TRBJ1-4
CDR3nt: TGTGCCAGCAGTTACGGTGGGGGGTCTAATGAAAAACTGTTTTTT
CDR3aa: CASSYGGGSNEKLFF

v_gene: TRBV5-1
d_gene: .
abundance: .
j_gene: TRBJ1-1
CDR3nt: TGCGCCAGCAGCGGGACAAAAAGGGCTGAAGCTTTCTTT
CDR3aa: CASSGTKRAEAFF

v_gene: TRBV4-1
d_gene: .
abundance: .
j_gene: TRBJ2-1
CDR3nt: TGCGCCAGCAGCCAACTCGTGGGGCTTGATGAGCAGTTCTTC
CDR3aa: CASSQLVGLDEQFF

v_gene: TRBV19
d_gene: TRBD1
abundance: .
j_gene: TRBJ1-2
CDR3nt: TGTGCCAGTAGTGTCACAGGGGGCTATGGCTACACCTTC
CDR3aa: CASSVTGGYGYTF

v_gene: TRBV7-8
d_gene: TRBD2
abundance: .
j_gene: TRBJ2-3
CDR3nt: TGTGCCAGCAGCTTCAGCGCGGGAGCCCCAGATACGCAGTATTTT
CDR3aa: CASSFSAGAPDTQYF

v_gene: TRBV24-1
d_gene: TRBD1
abundance: few
j_gene: TRBJ2-7
CDR3nt: TGTGCCACAGGGACAGACAGGGCGGACGAGCAGTACTTC
CDR3aa: CATGTDRADEQYF

v_gene: TRBV7-6
d_gene: .
abundance: .
j_gene: TRBJ2-7
CDR3nt: TGTGCCAGCAGTCCCCCTCCTTACGAGCAGTACTTC
CDR3aa: CASSPPPYEQYF

v_gene: TRBV10-2
d_gene: .
abundance: once
j_gene: TRBJ2-3
CDR3nt: TGCGCCAGCAGTGAGACTAGCCGGAGGGTCACACACACAGATACGCAGTATTTT
CDR3aa: CASSETSRRVTHTDTQYF

v_gene: TRBV3-1/TRBV3-2
d_gene: TRBD2
abundance: once
j_gene: TRBJ2-7
CDR3nt: TGTGCCAGCAGCCAAGTAGCGGGATATGGTTCCGAGCAGTACTTC
CDR3aa: CASSQVAGYGSEQYF

v_gene: TRBV19
d_gene: .
abundance: .
j_gene: TRBJ1-5
CDR3nt: TGTGCCAGTAGTCAGGACAGCCATAGCAATCAGCCCCAGCATTTT
CDR3aa: CASSQDSHSNQPQHF

v_gene: TRBV12-3/TRBV12-4
d_gene: .
abundance: .
j_gene: TRBJ2-3
CDR3nt: TGTGCCAGCAGTTTAGCGGTACAGTATACGCAGTATTTT
CDR3aa: CASSLAVQYTQYF

v_gene: TRBV3-1/TRBV3-2
d_gene: .
abundance: .
j_gene: TRBJ2-1
CDR3nt: TGTGCCAGCAGCCCCCTCGGGGGGCCCTTGAGGGAGCAGTTCTTC
CDR3aa: CASSPLGGPLREQFF

v_gene: TRBV28
d_gene: .
abundance: .
j_gene: TRBJ1-5
CDR3nt: TGTGCCAGCAGTCCTGTCGGGGCTAGCAATCAGCCCCAGCATTTT
CDR3aa: CASSPVGASNQPQHF

v_gene: TRBV6-5
d_gene: .
abundance: once
j_gene: TRBJ2-6
CDR3nt: TGTGCCAGCAGTTACTCAGGGGCTGGGGCCAACGTCCTGACTTTC
CDR3aa: CASSYSGAGANVLTF

v_gene: TRBV6-5
d_gene: .
abundance: once
j_gene: TRBJ1-6
CDR3nt: TGTGCCAGCAGTTCCTCTCAGGGTAATAATTCACCCCTCCACTTT
CDR3aa: CASSSSQGNNSPLHF

v_gene: TRBV20-1
d_gene: .
abundance: .
j_gene: TRBJ1-4
CDR3nt: TGCAGTGCTAGTTGGCAGGGAAATGAAAAACTGTTTTTT
CDR3aa: CSASWQGNEKLFF

v_gene: TRBV7-9
d_gene: .
abundance: .
j_gene: TRBJ2-5
CDR3nt: TGTGCCAGCAGCTTAGTGACTCTCCAAGAGACCCAGTACTTC
CDR3aa: CASSLVTLQETQYF

v_gene: TRBV10-3
d_gene: .
abundance: .
j_gene: TRBJ1-2
CDR3nt: TGTGCCATCAGTGAAGGGGCCCATGGCTACACCTTC
CDR3aa: CAISEGAHGYTF

v_gene: TRBV5-1
d_gene: .
abundance: .
j_gene: TRBJ2-3
CDR3nt: TGCGCCAGCAGCTTGAATTTTTTGACAGATACGCAGTATTTT
CDR3aa: CASSLNFLTDTQYF

v_gene: TRBV3-1/TRBV3-2
d_gene: .
abundance: once
j_gene: TRBJ1-2
CDR3nt: TGTGCCAGCAGCCAAGAGGCGTTTGCTAACTATGGCTACACCTTC
CDR3aa: CASSQEAFANYGYTF

v_gene: TRBV11-3
d_gene: .
abundance: .
j_gene: TRBJ2-5
CDR3nt: TGTGCCAGCAGCTTCGGAGTCTCGAGAAGGGAGACCCAGTACTTC
CDR3aa: CASSFGVSRRETQYF

v_gene: TRBV7-6
d_gene: TRBD1
abundance: .
j_gene: TRBJ2-5
CDR3nt: TGTGCCAGCAGCGCCTCGACAGGGGGCTTCCAAGAGACCCAGTACTTC
CDR3aa: CASSASTGGFQETQYF

v_gene: TRBV11-3
d_gene: .
abundance: .
j_gene: TRBJ2-1
CDR3nt: TGTGCCAGCAGCTTGGCGCACTCCTACAATGAGCAGTTCTTC
CDR3aa: CASSLAHSYNEQFF

v_gene: TRBV19
d_gene: .
abundance: .
j_gene: TRBJ2-7
CDR3nt: TGTGCCAGTAGTATAGTCCACTCCTACGAGCAGTACTTC
CDR3aa: CASSIVHSYEQYF

v_gene: TRBV28
d_gene: .
abundance: once
j_gene: TRBJ1-6
CDR3nt: TGTGCCAGCAGTTTATTTGGGGGCGCGAATTCACCCCTCCACTTT
CDR3aa: CASSLFGGANSPLHF

v_gene: TRBV13
d_gene: .
abundance: .
j_gene: TRBJ2-3
CDR3nt: TGTGCCAGCAGCCCAGTGGAGGGAAGGACAGATACGCAGTATTTT
CDR3aa: CASSPVEGRTDTQYF

v_gene: TRBV10-1
d_gene: .
abundance: .
j_gene: TRBJ2-4
CDR3nt: TGCGCCAGCAGTGGGGTTCAGCGGCGAGCCAAAAACATTCAGTACTTC
CDR3aa: CASSGVQRRAKNIQYF

v_gene: TRBV24-1
d_gene: TRBD1
abundance: .
j_gene: TRBJ1-2
CDR3nt: TGTGCCACCAGTGATCGGGACAGGGGGAGTAACTATGGCTACACCTTC
CDR3aa: CATSDRDRGSNYGYTF

v_gene: TRBV5-4
d_gene: TRBD2
abundance: .
j_gene: TRBJ2-1
CDR3nt: TGTGCCAGCAGCCCGAGCGGGAGTCCTTACAATGAGCAGTTCTTC
CDR3aa: CASSPSGSPYNEQFF

v_gene: TRBV6-5
d_gene: TRBD2
abundance: .
j_gene: TRBJ2-3
CDR3nt: TGTGCCAGCAGACGAGCGGGAGATGCAGATACGCAGTATTTT
CDR3aa: CASRRAGDADTQYF

v_gene: TRBV10-3
d_gene: TRBD1
abundance: .
j_gene: TRBJ2-3
CDR3nt: TGTGCCATCAGTGTTTTCAGGGGGTGGAGAACAGATACGCAGTATTTT
CDR3aa: CAISVFRGWRTDTQYF

v_gene: TRBV15
d_gene: .
abundance: .
j_gene: TRBJ1-5
CDR3nt: TGTGCCACCAGCAGAGTTCCCCCTACAGGGAGGCATCAGCCCCAGCATTTT
CDR3aa: CATSRVPPTGRHQPQHF

v_gene: TRBV7-9
d_gene: .
abundance: few
j_gene: TRBJ1-2
CDR3nt: TGTGCCAGCAGCAGACAGGTTGGGGGGCCCTATGGCTACACCTTC
CDR3aa: CASSRQVGGPYGYTF